What follows is one T cell receptor beta chain and its context. Its cognate antigen has yet to be identified. Within one base of it there is no much larger clone, and no base qualities were kept. The library was generated by the immunoSEQ multiplex PCR assay. For the multiplex PCR, a mixture combining 60 forward primers for TCR Vbeta segments and 13 reverse primers for TCR Jbeta segments was used. The CDR3 region of rearranged TCR beta genes was amplified from genomic DNA with a multiplex PCR assay. The amplified TCR beta libraries were sequenced on the Illumina HiSeq System as 87-base-pair reads. The authors processed their data as follows. A later analysis counted approximately 74 million unique TCR beta chains across the 670 or so repertoires, and roughly 11 million of these chains were shared by at least two donors. To remove PCR and sequencing errors, raw reads were error-corrected and collapsed into unique sequences using a nearest-neighbor algorithm that merged closely related sequences. V, D and J gene segments were assigned by aligning CDR3 sequences to IMGT reference sequences. For a sequence to be retained, a match of at least six nucleotides was required to both a V gene segment and a J gene segment. Rearrangements were classified as productive when the CDR3 lacked stop codons and remained in frame with V and J, and all other rearrangements were classified as non-productive. Following IMGT convention, CDR3 was defined as the stretch from the second conserved V-encoded cysteine to the conserved J-encoded phenylalanine. In an earlier analysis of more than 550 of the donors, sequences lacking an unambiguous match to a single V gene segment were excluded. An earlier analysis of a few hundred of the donors classified V segments as functional when productive rearrangements were above 56.7% and as segregating when the standard deviation between donors was above 5%. A statistical classification framework was developed to diagnose cytomegalovirus status using the catalog of TCR beta chain sequences. V and J gene assignment, in a later analysis, came from comparing TCR nucleotide sequences with IMGT/GENE-DB human TR gene sequences. The TCRdist pipeline was used in a later analysis to assign CDR3 sequences and most-parsimonious VDJ recombination scenarios. A later analysis defined each TCR beta chain by its CDR3 amino acid sequence plus V-gene family, and excluded reads lacking a unique V-gene family. In a later analysis, 500 to 650 highly shared, low-generation-probability nucleotide sequences were removed to address suspected cross-contamination and a sequencing artifact. In a later analysis, a clonal expansion index for each public chain was calculated from normalized within-repertoire ranks of inferred template counts. Generation probabilities in a later analysis came from a VDJ recombination model fitted to out-of-frame rearrangements, and those results were checked against IGoR. In a later analysis, hypergeometric tests were used to score TCR-TCR, TCR-HLA and TCR-CMV co-occurrence, with a repertoire-size bias correction applied to TCR pairs. False discovery rates were estimated in a later analysis by permuting HLA or CMV assignments 20 times. In a later analysis, co-occurring TCRs were grouped with DBSCAN, and TCRdist sequence similarity was added when clustering was performed within HLA-allele-positive subsets. Co-occurrence clustering excluded repertoires with fewer than 30,000 or more than 120,000 public chains, plus five with anomalous nucleotide sharing. Entries here come from immuneACCESS through TCRdb and include only in-frame sequences with V and J called. Some clones fail to appear in such tables; in the studies checked, an unresolved V gene covers under half of the shortfall, and the cause of the remainder is unknown. D and trimming come from the DNA, and the V and J calls and clone size come from that table. The sample table records 160,000 or so clones; around 82% of these occur just once. The leading ten clones occupy under 8.5% of the sample.

A distance of 20 bases separates the germline ends of V and J, which lose 6 bases and 5 bases respectively. The CDR3 starts with the cysteine, ends with the phenylalanine, and has 15 residues. Just CDR3 DNA is preserved here, 45 bases in frame from base 1. CDR1 and CDR2 were assigned from the germline V gene (reference sequence) as PRHDT and FYEKMQ. This record comes from a study of cytomegalovirus exposure and HLA in healthy donors (dated by TCRdb to about 2017). Regarding the research as a whole: An earlier analysis of 587 of the donors reported 276 Gb of sequence data and around 100 million unique TCR beta sequences obtained from about 170 million T cells. Roughly 5 DR-DQ haplotypes were treated as single units for association and clustering because of strong linkage in the cohort. Rather than using new phenotypic data, the later analysis identified candidate immune exposures from TCR beta sequences and from how often those sequences occurred across donors. An earlier analysis of several hundred of the donors used high-throughput TCR beta sequencing to judge whether each TCR beta V gene segment behaved as functional or pseudogenic. A later analysis re-examined previously published TCR beta repertoires from more than 550 donors and added high-resolution HLA genotyping to investigate patterns of TCR occurrence. In addition to the first cohort of around 670 subjects, a separate validation cohort of approximately 120 different subjects was used. All discovery cohort repertoires had been generated using a single sequencing platform. The study was designed to test whether signatures of past pathogen exposure could be identified by cataloging public T cell receptors. HLA typing included class I and class II loci at four-digit resolution. Among the approximately 400 genotyped donors, approximately 76% belonged to the genetic ancestry cluster associated with self-reported Caucasian donors. A later genetic analysis used genome-wide SNP genotypes for about 60% of the roughly 670 donors, treating that subset as a discovery cohort. Approximately 300 gigabases of sequencing data and tens of millions of unique TCR sequences were included in an early release covering about 620 HLA-typed donors. Among 398 genotyped donors of the cohort, an average of roughly 230,000 unique TCR beta nucleotide sequences was sequenced per donor, of which roughly 17% were non-productive. High-throughput TCR immunosequencing, statistical association of individual TCRs with disease status, and machine learning were combined to predict cytomegalovirus infection status. Donor age, sex, ethnicity and CMV serostatus were compiled together with the repertoire data. Typing coverage differed by locus: A, B, C, DRB1 and DQB1 were typed in about 629-640 donors, DQA1 in 522, DPA1 in around 580, and DPB1 in just under 480. The study profiled the T cell repertoires of under 700 subjects by immunosequencing and related them to cytomegalovirus serostatus.

The cohort consisted of 650 to 850 healthy bone marrow donors. At the time of sampling, every cohort member was nominally healthy, though immune exposures that went unrecorded were likely present. The donor was CMV seropositive and was included in the group of 250 to 300 seropositive cohort members. Every donor gave a peripheral blood sample, and the peripheral blood mononuclear cells from that sample were used for TCR beta sequencing. Genomic DNA extraction from the blood cell samples was performed with the Qiagen DNeasy Blood Extraction Kit. The investigation overall reported the following: A group of highly shared sequence variants was considered likely to be a technical artifact of the sequencing pipeline. V-gene and J-gene trimming of TCR beta chains was associated with a missense DCLRE1C variant in a later genetic analysis, and the association was replicated in an independent cohort. Compared with equally common non-associated chains, HLA-associated TCR beta chains in a later analysis were more clonally expanded and had lower generation probabilities. In vitro tests confirmed that a few of the cytomegalovirus-associated TCR beta chains recognize cytomegalovirus antigens. Only TCR beta chains were sequenced in this cohort, and the absence of alpha or paired-chain data limited detectable features. Several of the top co-occurrence clusters appeared to be linked to parvovirus B19, influenza, CMV and Epstein-Barr virus, according to a later analysis. Some IMGT-functional V segments, including TRBV6-2 and TRBV6-3, could not be told apart with the 87-base-pair reads, so those segments were excluded. Compared with the 666-donor mean, donors in an Asian-associated ancestry cluster had fewer N-insertions in productive TCRs, according to a later genetic analysis. Roughly uniform sequencing depth across donors was assumed in presence/absence analyses, although this assumption may not hold. In a later analysis, TCR association rates were found to vary across HLA loci, with the most associated TCRs seen for DRB1 alleles and the fewest for HLA-C alleles. When HLA alleles, especially DR and DQ, strongly co-occurred, TCR associations were difficult to assign to individual alleles. Across donors, most TCR sequences were observed very rarely, whereas some public TCRs were present in many individuals. The classifier was reported to diagnose cytomegalovirus status with high specificity and sensitivity in both the original and validation cohorts. CMV serostatus was the only immune exposure information available for the cohort. Linkage disequilibrium might explain the correlated functional status among segregating V segments, but an unknown experimental factor could not be excluded. A further reported finding was that TCR beta sequences accurately predicted the HLA-A and HLA-B alleles for most subjects in the first cohort. In an earlier analysis of more than 450 of the donors, most TCR beta V segments were observed in productive rearrangements about 87% or about 30% of the time, broadly matching IMGT annotations. Specific HLA alleles were associated with some 15,000 TCR beta sequences at a false discovery rate of 0.05 in a later analysis. A later analysis found that most CMV-associated TCR beta chains appeared HLA-restricted, with HLA associations seemingly driven largely by CMV exposure. It was suggested by the authors that the approach could potentially be generalized to other disease states and immunological phenotypes. Some 15 rarely observed V segments, including chromosome 9 orphons, were excluded from the earlier analysis of 550 to 700 of the donors because counts were too low. The study gave a list of 150 to 200 TCR beta chains associated with cytomegalovirus. Because some donors lacked HLA typing at each locus, the association tests relied only on the typed subset.

The sample was PBMCs. This clonotype was sampled from a woman in her forties or fifties in good health and CMV-seropositive. Recombination joined TRBV13 with TRBJ2-7; too little of a D gene remains to name it. The DNA is as follows: TGTGCCAGCAGTCCACCTTCGCTCAGGAACCACGAGCAGTACTTC. Translated, this gives CASSPPSLRNHEQYF.